The 19 T cell receptor beta chains given below trace back to one sample, sequenced in a study of shared clonotypes between healthy human individuals. Clones were read by immunoSEQ multiplex PCR, and TCRdb kept only the in-frame ones, dropping some. This table holds 2 million to 2.5 million clones, approximately 95% found once. Input material: naive CD4+ T cells sorted from blood. As for subset: CD45RA+ positively selected. The receptors originated from a man between 18 and 35 years old in good health.

This clone was recorded many times. The V call is TRBV4-3, the J call TRBJ2-7; 9 bases are shared with TRBD1. This CDR3 has 15 residues. Trimming at V came to 2 bases and at J to 5 bases, leaving 7 bases not matched to a gene. Germline V gene data show CDR1 as LGHNA and CDR2 as YSLEER. The CDR3 DNA reads TGCGCCAGCAGCCAACGAACAGGGGGCTTAAACGAGCAGTACTTC. Translation: CASSQRTGGLNEQYF.

The genes are TRBV29-1 and TRBJ1-1, with D possibly TRBD1 on 5 matching bases. CDR1 and CDR2 from the germline V gene are SQVTM and ANQGSEA. V was cut by 7 bases and J by 1 base, with 16 bases left in between. The CDR3 consists of 14 residues. CDR3 nucleotide sequence: TGCAGCGCCATGTCCGGGACGGCGAACACTGAAGCTTTCTTT. This gives the protein CSAMSGTANTEAFF.

The chain uses TRBV7-8 and TRBJ2-1; perhaps TRBD1 as D (6 bases). The germline gives CDR1 SGHVS, CDR2 FQNEAQ. This CDR3 has 16 amino acids. The V end lost 4 bases, the J end lost 4 bases, and 17 bases lay between the germline ends. DNA of the CDR3: TGTGCCAGCAGCTCAAAGGACAGTTTAGCATACAATGAGCAGTTCTTC. This gives the protein CASSSKDSLAYNEQFF.

The chain uses TRBV10-1 and TRBJ2-5; TRBD2 is a possible D gene (6 bases). This CDR3 is built from 15 residues. Germline V lookup: CDR1 WNHNN, CDR2 SYGVQD (reference sequence). V dropped 3 bases and J dropped 6 bases, with 17 bases sitting between them. CDR3: CASSEGGTLLQTQYF. The CDR3 bases are TGCGCCAGCAGTGAAGGCGGGACCCTTCTCCAGACCCAGTACTTC.

This chain joins TRBV19 and TRBJ1-3, with a possible D match to TRBD1 (6 bases). This CDR3 has 16 amino acids. Trimming left V 4 bases short and J 4 bases short, with 17 bases between. Germline CDR1 is LNHDA and CDR2 is SQIVND (reference sequence). The CDR3: CASSSRTAFGGNTIYF. In nucleotides, the CDR3 is TGTGCCAGTAGTAGCCGGACAGCGTTTGGGGGAAACACCATATATTTT.

The chain is built from TRBV29-1 and TRBJ2-5, with TRBD1 as a possible D gene (5 bases). There are 15 residues in the CDR3. V dropped 4 bases and J dropped 1 base, with 16 bases sitting between them. The germline V gene encodes CDR1 SQVTM and CDR2 ANQGSEA. CDR3 nucleotide sequence: TGCAGCGTTGCAGAGAAAGGGGTACCCCAAGAGACCCAGTACTTC. As protein: CSVAEKGVPQETQYF.

V gene TRBV5-1 combines with J gene TRBJ2-1; 8 bases match TRBD1. The CDR3 is 14 amino acids. V gave up 2 bases and J gave up 3 bases; unmatched junction bases: 1. CDR1 and CDR2 from the germline V gene are SGHRS and YFSETQ. The CDR3 sequence: CASSFGTGYNEQFF. In DNA, the CDR3 is TGCGCCAGCAGCTTCGGGACAGGCTACAATGAGCAGTTCTTC. The full variable domain, its missing parts supplied by reference TRBV5-1 and TRBJ2-1, is KAGVTQTPRYLIKTRGQQVTLSCSPISGHRSVSWYQQTPGQGLQFLFEYFSETQRNKGNFPGRFSGRQFSNSRSEMNVSTLELGDSALYLCASSFGTGYNEQFFGPGTRLTVL.

This sequence joins TRBV2 and TRBJ1-3, with TRBD1 matching over 8 bases. J was trimmed by 0 bases and V by 4 bases; bases with no gene match: 8. This CDR3 is 17 amino acids long. Germline loops: CDR1 SNHLY, CDR2 FYNNEI. CDR3 loop: CASSGQGILSSGNTIYF. In DNA form, the CDR3 reads TGTGCCAGCAGTGGACAGGGGATCTTAAGCTCTGGAAACACCATATATTTT.

CDR3: CASSRSGGEEAFF. In nucleotides, the CDR3 is TGTGCCAGCTCACGGTCCGGGGGGGAGGAAGCTTTCTTT. This sequence joins TRBV18 and TRBJ1-1; maybe TRBD1 (5 bases). V gave up 4 bases and J gave up 8 bases, with 14 bases separating them. Germline lookup yields CDR1 KGHSH and CDR2 LQKENI. CDR3 length: 13 amino acids.

The V call is TRBV28, the J call TRBJ2-3; 10 positions agree with TRBD1. With V trimmed by 5 bases and J by 2 bases, 4 bases remained unmatched. This CDR3 region has 15 residues. Germline loops: CDR1 MDHEN, CDR2 SYDVKM. The CDR3 protein is CASSLGTGVTDTQYF. The CDR3 DNA is TGTGCCAGCAGTCTCGGGACAGGGGTCACAGATACGCAGTATTTT.

The rearrangement uses TRBV5-6 and TRBJ2-1; 12 bases map to TRBD2. With V trimmed by 4 bases and J by 2 bases, 10 bases remained unmatched. The CDR3 contains 18 residues. Germline CDR1 and CDR2: SGHDT and YYEEEE. The CDR3 protein is CASSPPGLAGGAYNEQFF. The CDR3 bases are TGTGCCAGCAGCCCACCGGGGCTAGCGGGAGGGGCCTACAATGAGCAGTTCTTC. Combining the CDR3 with reference TRBV5-6 and TRBJ2-1 gives the whole variable domain DAGVTQSPTHLIKTRGQQVTLRCSPKSGHDTVSWYQQALGQGPQFIFQYYEEEERQRGNFPDRFSGHQFPNYSSELNVNALLLGDSALYLCASSPPGLAGGAYNEQFFGPGTRLTVL.

The chain uses TRBV30 and TRBJ2-1; the D is unclear. CDR1 and CDR2 (germline): GTSNPN, SVGIG (reference sequence). The V end lost 2 bases, the J end lost 6 bases, and 8 bases lay between the germline ends. This CDR3 has 12 residues. The CDR3 is CAWSRPFNEQFF. CDR3 sequence (DNA): TGTGCCTGGAGTCGGCCGTTCAATGAGCAGTTCTTC.

The chain employs TRBV28 and TRBJ1-5; D gene ambiguous. CDR1 MDHEN and CDR2 SYDVKM come from the germline V gene. This CDR3 has 14 amino acids. Trimming took 1 base from V and 7 from J, leaving 11 bases between them. This CDR3 is CASSLFGVRQPQHF. CDR3 nucleotide sequence: TGTGCCAGCAGTTTATTCGGGGTCAGGCAGCCCCAGCATTTT.

Turning to this clone: This same CDR3 is encoded by further DNA sequences in the sample. The chain couples TRBV6-5 to TRBJ1-1; 9 bases line up with TRBD1. The CDR3 extends over 14 amino acids. Germline values: CDR1 MNHEY, CDR2 SVGAGI. Trimming at V came to 2 bases and at J to 5 bases, leaving 3 bases not matched to a gene. CDR3 nucleotides: TGTGCCAGCAGTTACCGGACAGGGGATACTGAAGCTTTCTTT. Its translation is CASSYRTGDTEAFF.

V is TRBV5-4 and J is TRBJ2-7; 7 bases are a match to TRBD2. In germline, CDR1 is SGHNT, CDR2 YYREEE (reference sequence). The CDR3 runs 15 residues. The J segment lost 0 bases and the V segment lost 1 base, leaving 4 bases of the junction unmatched. The CDR3 DNA is TGTGCCAGCAGCTTGAGCCTAGCGGTCTCCTACGAGCAGTACTTC. As protein: CASSLSLAVSYEQYF.

The CDR3 sequence is CASSLGRWGSGGKETQYF. The CDR3 nucleotides read TGTGCCAGCAGCTTAGGGCGCTGGGGGAGTGGCGGGAAAGAGACCCAGTACTTC. The V gene is TRBV7-6, the J gene TRBJ2-5, with D possibly TRBD2 on 6 matching bases. Germline CDR1 is SGHVS and CDR2 is FNYEAQ. Trimming took 1 base from V and 3 from J, leaving 21 bases between them. The CDR3 loop spans 18 amino acids.

The rearrangement links TRBV11-2 to TRBJ2-1; 8 bases agree with TRBD2. There are 15 residues in the CDR3. J gave up 6 bases and V 1 base, and 5 bases lay outside the gene matches. Germline values: CDR1 SGHAT, CDR2 FQNNGV. The CDR3 loop reads CASSLATGGPNEQFF. The CDR3 nucleotides read TGTGCCAGCAGCTTAGCTACGGGAGGGCCCAATGAGCAGTTCTTC.

This chain links TRBV5-1 with TRBJ1-4; possible D gene TRBD1, 6 bases. V lost 3 bases, J lost 0 bases, and 12 bases lay in between. This CDR3 comprises 16 residues. CDR1 and CDR2 (germline): SGHRS, YFSETQ. The CDR3: CASSSGQSPTNEKLFF. CDR3 DNA: TGCGCCAGCAGCTCAGGACAGTCACCAACTAATGAAAAACTGTTTTTT.

The genes are TRBV6-5 and TRBJ2-7, with TRBD1 as a possible D gene (5 bases). V was clipped by 6 bases and J by 3 bases, with 12 bases between them. The CDR3 totals 13 residues. Germline V lookup: CDR1 MNHEY, CDR2 SVGAGI. The CDR3 spells CASSPTGYYEQYF. As DNA, the CDR3 is TGTGCCAGCAGCCCCACAGGCTACTACGAGCAGTACTTC.